This paragraph covers one TCR beta chain sequence. These data belong to a study of blood T cell repertoires in COVID-19. The method was immunoSEQ multiplex PCR; TCRdb's version includes in-frame clones alone and lacks a portion of them. The sample contains fewer than 250,000 clones, about 83% of which appear only once. The CDR3 sequence is 18 residues long. Looked up from germline, CDR1 is SGHDN and CDR2 is FVKESK. Trimming took 4 bases from V and 1 from J; bases not matched to a gene: 12. Material for sequencing was PBMCs or T cells enriched from blood (not recorded which). The genes are TRBV14 and TRBJ2-1, with TRBD1 matching over 8 bases. The source of this sequence is a middle-aged woman who had been exposed to COVID-19. The CDR3 DNA reads as TGTGCCAGCAGCCTTCTTCCCTTGGACAGGGCATCCTACAATGAGCAGTTCTTC. The encoded protein is CASSLLPLDRASYNEQFF.